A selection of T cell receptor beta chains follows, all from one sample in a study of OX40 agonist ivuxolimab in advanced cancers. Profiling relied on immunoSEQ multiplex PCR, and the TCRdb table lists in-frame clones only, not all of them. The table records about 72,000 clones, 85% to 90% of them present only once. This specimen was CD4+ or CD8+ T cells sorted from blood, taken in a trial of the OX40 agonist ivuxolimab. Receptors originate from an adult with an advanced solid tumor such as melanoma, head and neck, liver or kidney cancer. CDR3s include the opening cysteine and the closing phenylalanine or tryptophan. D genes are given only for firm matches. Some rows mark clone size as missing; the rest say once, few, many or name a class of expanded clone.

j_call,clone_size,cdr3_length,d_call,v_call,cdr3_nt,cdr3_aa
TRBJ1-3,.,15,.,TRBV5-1,TGCGCCAGCAGCTCCGGGGTCCTCTCTGGAAACACCATATATTTT,CASSSGVLSGNTIYF
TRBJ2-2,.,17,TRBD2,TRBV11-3,TGTGCCAGCAGCCCCGGAAGGGAGCGGGGCCTCTCTGGGGAGCTGTTTTTT,CASSPGRERGLSGELFF
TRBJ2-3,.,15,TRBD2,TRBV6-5,TGTGCCAGCGGCCCAGCGGGGGAAAGCACAGATACGCAGTATTTT,CASGPAGESTDTQYF
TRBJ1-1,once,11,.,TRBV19,TGTGCCAGTAAGGACGACCTTGGAGCTTTCTTT,CASKDDLGAFF
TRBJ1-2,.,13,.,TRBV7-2,TGTGCCAGCAGCTCGGACGGCAACTATGGCTACACCTTC,CASSSDGNYGYTF
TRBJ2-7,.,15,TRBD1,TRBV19,TGTGCCAGTAGCCCTCCCGACAGGGGGCTGAACGAGCAGTACTTC,CASSPPDRGLNEQYF
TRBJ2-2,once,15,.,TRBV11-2,TGTGCCAGCAGCTTAGTTCCAGGGAACACCGGGGAGCTGTTTTTT,CASSLVPGNTGELFF
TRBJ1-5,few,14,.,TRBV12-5,TGTGCTAGTGCCAGGACAGCAGACAATCAGCCCCAGCATTTT,CASARTADNQPQHF
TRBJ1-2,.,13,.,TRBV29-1,TGCAGCGTTGGGTACGACAGGTCTGGGGGCTACACCTTC,CSVGYDRSGGYTF
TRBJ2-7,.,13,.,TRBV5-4,TGTGCCAGCAGCTTTGAGGCTCAGTACGAGCAGTACTTC,CASSFEAQYEQYF
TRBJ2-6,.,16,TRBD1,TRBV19,TGTGCCAGTAGTCCTCGACAGGGCGCTGGGGCCAACGTCCTGACTTTC,CASSPRQGAGANVLTF
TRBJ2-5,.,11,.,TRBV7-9,TGTGCCAGCAGCTTAAGCGAGACCCAGTACTTC,CASSLSETQYF
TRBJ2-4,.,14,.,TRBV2,TGTGCCAGCAGCCCGTCGGGGCCCAAAAACATTCAGTACTTC,CASSPSGPKNIQYF
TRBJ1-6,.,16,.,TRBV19,TGTGCCAGTAGTTCAGGGACCGCCACCTATAATTCACCCCTCCACTTT,CASSSGTATYNSPLHF
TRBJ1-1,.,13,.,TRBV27,TGTGCCAGCAGTCCCGGGTTCAACACTGAAGCTTTCTTT,CASSPGFNTEAFF
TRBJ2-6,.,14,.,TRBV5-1,TGCGCCAGCAGCCAAAGCTCTGGGGCCAACGTCCTGACTTTC,CASSQSSGANVLTF
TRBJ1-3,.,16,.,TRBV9,TGTGCCAGCAGCGTAGAAATGAAGGGGGCTGGAAACACCATATATTTT,CASSVEMKGAGNTIYF
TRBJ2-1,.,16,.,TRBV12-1,TGTGCCAGCAGCGCCCATAGCGGGGGGGCCTACAATGAGCAGTTCTTC,CASSAHSGGAYNEQFF
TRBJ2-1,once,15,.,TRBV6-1,TGTGCCAGCAGTGCTGGCCCAGGTTCTTACAATGAGCAGTTCTTC,CASSAGPGSYNEQFF
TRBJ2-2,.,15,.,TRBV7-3,TGTGCCAGCAGCCTAGAGTGGGGGAACACCGGGGAGCTGTTTTTT,CASSLEWGNTGELFF
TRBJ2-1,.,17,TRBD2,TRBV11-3,TGTGCCAGCAGCTTAGAAACTAGCGGGAGCGGGTACAATGAGCAGTTCTTC,CASSLETSGSGYNEQFF
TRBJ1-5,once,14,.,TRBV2,TGTGCCAGCACCTGGAGGCCCCAGGCTCAGCCCCAGCATTTT,CASTWRPQAQPQHF
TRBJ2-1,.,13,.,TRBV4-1,TGCGCCAGCAGCCAAGTTCTAGCCAATGAGCAGTTCTTC,CASSQVLANEQFF
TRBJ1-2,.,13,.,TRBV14,TGTGCCAGCAGCCCCCGCCCGCGGGATGGCTACACCTTC,CASSPRPRDGYTF
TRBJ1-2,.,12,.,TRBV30,TGTGCCTGGAGCGCCGGCGGAGTTGGATGCACCTTC,CAWSAGGVGCTF
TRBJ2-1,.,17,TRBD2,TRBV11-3,TGTGCCAGCAGCCCCCCAGTCCCCCTAGCGGTGTACAATGAGCAGTTCTTC,CASSPPVPLAVYNEQFF
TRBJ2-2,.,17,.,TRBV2,TGTGCCAGCAGTGTTTATCTTCCCACCACGAACACCGGGGAGCTGTTTTTT,CASSVYLPTTNTGELFF
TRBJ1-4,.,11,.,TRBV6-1,TGTGCCAGCAGGTTAGATGAAAAACTGTTTTTT,CASRLDEKLFF
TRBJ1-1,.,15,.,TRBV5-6,TGTGCCAGCAGTGCTTATGGGGAGTGGAACACTGAAGCTTTCTTT,CASSAYGEWNTEAFF
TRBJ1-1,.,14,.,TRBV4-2,TGTGCCAGCAGCCAAGTTGGAGGGAACACTGAAGCTTTCTTT,CASSQVGGNTEAFF
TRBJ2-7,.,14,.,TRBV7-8,TGTGCCAGCAGCTTAAACGGGCGAAGCTACGAGCAGTACTTC,CASSLNGRSYEQYF
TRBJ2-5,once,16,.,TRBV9,TGTGCCAGCAGCCCGTCTACAGGGACCCTCCAAGAGACCCAGTACTTC,CASSPSTGTLQETQYF
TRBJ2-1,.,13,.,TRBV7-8,TGTGCCAGCAGCTCCTTACTATACAATGAGCAGTTCTTC,CASSSLLYNEQFF
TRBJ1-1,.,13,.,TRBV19,TGTGCCAGTAGCTACAGGGCGAACACTGAAGCTTTCTTT,CASSYRANTEAFF
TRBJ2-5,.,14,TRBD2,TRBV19,TGTGCCAGTAGTATTCTAGCGGGAAGGGAGACCCAGTACTTC,CASSILAGRETQYF
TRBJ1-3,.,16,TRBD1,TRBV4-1,TGCGCCAGCAAACTCGAAGGGGGCGTTGCTGGAAACACCATATATTTT,CASKLEGGVAGNTIYF
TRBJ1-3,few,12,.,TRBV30,TGTGCCTGGCGGTACATTGGAAACACCATATATTTT,CAWRYIGNTIYF
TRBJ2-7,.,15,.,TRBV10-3,TGTGCCATCAGTGCCCTTGACTCTTCTTCCTACGAGCAGTACTTC,CAISALDSSSYEQYF
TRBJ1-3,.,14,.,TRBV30,TGTGCCTGGAGTGTAGGGTCCTCTGGAAACACCATATATTTT,CAWSVGSSGNTIYF
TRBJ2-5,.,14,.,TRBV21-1,TGTGCCAGGGACAGGGATAGGTCAGTAGAGACCCAGTACTTC,CARDRDRSVETQYF
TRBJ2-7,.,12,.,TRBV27,TGTGCCAGCAGTCCCCAGGAGGGCAAGCAGTACTTC,CASSPQEGKQYF